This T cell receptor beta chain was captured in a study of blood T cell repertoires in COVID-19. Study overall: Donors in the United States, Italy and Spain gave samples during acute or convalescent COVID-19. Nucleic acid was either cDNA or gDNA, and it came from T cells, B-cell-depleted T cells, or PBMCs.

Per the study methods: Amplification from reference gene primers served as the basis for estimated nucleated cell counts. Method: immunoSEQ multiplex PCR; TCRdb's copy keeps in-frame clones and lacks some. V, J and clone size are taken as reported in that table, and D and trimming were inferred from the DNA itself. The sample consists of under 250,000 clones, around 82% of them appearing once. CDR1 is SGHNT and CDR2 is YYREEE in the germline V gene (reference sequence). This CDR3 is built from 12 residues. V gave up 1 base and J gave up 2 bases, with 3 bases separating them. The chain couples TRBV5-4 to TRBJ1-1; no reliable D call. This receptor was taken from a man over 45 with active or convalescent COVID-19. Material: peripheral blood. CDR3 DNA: TGTGCCAGCAGCTTGCAAAACACTGAAGCTTTCTTT. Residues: CASSLQNTEAFF.